This T cell receptor (beta chain) was documented in a study of blood T cell repertoires in COVID-19. Background on the study: There were acute and convalescent COVID-19 samples, and they came from the United States, Italy and Spain. T cells, B-cell-depleted T cells, or PBMCs provided the cDNA or gDNA that served as material.

Study processing details: It was from reference gene primer amplification that nucleated cell counts were estimated. The repertoire was sequenced with immunoSEQ multiplex PCR; TCRdb's copy has only in-frame clones and lacks some. That table furnishes V, J and clone size, whereas the DNA furnished D and trimming. In the table there are more than 70,000 clones, over 75% of which are singletons. CDR1 MGHRA and CDR2 YSYEKL come from the germline V gene. The CDR3 is 14 amino acids. The V gene end was trimmed by 1 base and the J gene end by 5 bases; junction bases not matched to a gene: 4. The V gene is TRBV4-1, the J gene TRBJ2-7; 8 positions agree with TRBD1. The sample comprised peripheral blood. The sequence was collected from a man aged 50 or older with active COVID-19. The CDR3 loop is CASSQAQGADEQYF. The CDR3 DNA sequence: TGCGCCAGCAGCCAAGCTCAGGGGGCTGACGAGCAGTACTTC.